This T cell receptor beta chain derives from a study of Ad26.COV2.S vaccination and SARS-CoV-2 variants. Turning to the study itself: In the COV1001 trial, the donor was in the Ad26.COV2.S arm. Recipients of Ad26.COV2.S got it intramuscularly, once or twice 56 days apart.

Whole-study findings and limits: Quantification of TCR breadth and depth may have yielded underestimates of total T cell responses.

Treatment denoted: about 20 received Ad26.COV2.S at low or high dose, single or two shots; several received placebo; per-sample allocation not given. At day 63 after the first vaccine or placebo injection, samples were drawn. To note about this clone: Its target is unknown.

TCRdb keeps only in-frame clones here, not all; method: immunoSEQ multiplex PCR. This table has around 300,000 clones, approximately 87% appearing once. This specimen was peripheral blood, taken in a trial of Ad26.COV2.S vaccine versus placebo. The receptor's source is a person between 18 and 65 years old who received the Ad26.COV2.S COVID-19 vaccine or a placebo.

The CDR3 here is CASSPDPGLYNEQFF. CDR3 nucleotides: TGTGCCAGCAGCCCCGACCCGGGACTTTACAATGAGCAGTTCTTC. The V gene is TRBV7-9, the J gene TRBJ2-1; D might be TRBD2 (6 bases). The CDR3 totals 15 residues. Germline loops: CDR1 SEHNR, CDR2 FQNEAQ (reference sequence). V was clipped by 5 bases and J by 4 bases, with 15 bases between them.